A selection of T cell receptor beta chains follows, all from one sample in a study of blood T cell repertoires in COVID-19. Some clones are missing from TCRdb's copy, which holds only in-frame ones; the method was immunoSEQ multiplex PCR. The profile shows around 170,000 clones, around 90% of them singletons. The sequenced sample was peripheral blood. The receptors were sampled from a man aged 55 to 70 with acute or convalescent COVID-19. Each CDR3 is given with its conserved first and last residue. A D gene is named only where the DNA matches it firmly.

V: TRBV2; D: NA; J: TRBJ1-2; DNA: TGTGCCAGCAAGCTCGGGGGACGCGGCTACACCTTC; CDR3: CASKLGGRGYTF
V: TRBV7-3; D: TRBD2; J: TRBJ2-7; DNA: TGTGCCAGCAGCTGTACAACTTCGACTATAGCGGGGGAGGACGAGCAGTACTTC; CDR3: CASSCTTSTIAGEDEQYF
V: TRBV2; D: TRBD1; J: TRBJ2-2; DNA: TGTGCCAGCACTGAACAGGGGTCGAACACCGGGGAGCTGTTTTTT; CDR3: CASTEQGSNTGELFF
V: TRBV13; D: NA; J: TRBJ1-1; DNA: TGTGCCAGCAGCGCACCGGGAAACACTGAAGCTTTCTTT; CDR3: CASSAPGNTEAFF
V: TRBV4-1; D: TRBD1; J: TRBJ1-6; DNA: TGCGCCAGCAGCCAAAAAGGACAGGACAAAACACCCCTCCACTTT; CDR3: CASSQKGQDKTPLHF
V: TRBV19; D: NA; J: TRBJ1-2; DNA: TGTGCCAGTAGTATAGTCGGGAGTGGGTACTATGGCTACACCTTC; CDR3: CASSIVGSGYYGYTF
V: TRBV5-1; D: TRBD1; J: TRBJ2-1; DNA: TGCGCCAGCAGCTTGCCGGGACAGGGGGACAATGAGCAGTTCTTC; CDR3: CASSLPGQGDNEQFF
V: TRBV6-2/TRBV6-3; D: TRBD1; J: TRBJ2-7; DNA: TGTGCCAGCAGCCTTGGACAGGGGGCGCGCGAGCAGTACTTC; CDR3: CASSLGQGAREQYF
V: TRBV7-9; D: TRBD1; J: TRBJ1-1; DNA: TGTGCCAGCAGCTTACAGACAGGGCCGAACACTGAAGCTTTCTTT; CDR3: CASSLQTGPNTEAFF
V: TRBV7-2; D: NA; J: TRBJ1-5; DNA: TGTGCCAGCAGTATTAGTAGCGGCGATCAGCCCCAGCATTTT; CDR3: CASSISSGDQPQHF
V: TRBV19; D: NA; J: TRBJ1-6; DNA: TGTGCCAGCAGGGCGGGGCAGTCACCCCTCCACTTT; CDR3: CASRAGQSPLHF
V: TRBV3-1/TRBV3-2; D: NA; J: TRBJ1-1; DNA: TGTGCCAGCAGCCCATCCACGGGCAGTGAGGGAGCTTTCTTT; CDR3: CASSPSTGSEGAFF
V: TRBV6-1; D: TRBD1; J: TRBJ2-1; DNA: TGTGCCAGCAGGAGGGACAGCTTAACCTACAATGAGCAGTTCTTC; CDR3: CASRRDSLTYNEQFF
V: TRBV18; D: NA; J: TRBJ1-1; DNA: TGTGCCAGCTCACCGGGGGGTCCCACTGAAGCTTTCTTT; CDR3: CASSPGGPTEAFF
V: TRBV6-5; D: TRBD1; J: TRBJ2-3; DNA: TGTGCCAGCAGTAAGGGACAGGCACGCACAGATACGCAGTATTTT; CDR3: CASSKGQARTDTQYF
V: TRBV19; D: NA; J: TRBJ2-3; DNA: TGTGCCAGTAGTATAACGGCTAGAGGCACAGATACGCAGTATTTT; CDR3: CASSITARGTDTQYF
V: TRBV2; D: TRBD1; J: TRBJ1-1; DNA: TGTGCCAGCAGCGGGGACAGAAATCAGGGAGCTTTCTTT; CDR3: CASSGDRNQGAFF